These 3 T cell receptor beta chains came from one sample sequenced in a study of blood T cell repertoires in COVID-19 (TCRdb year 2020). Library preparation was by the immunoSEQ multiplex PCR assay. The immuneACCESS repertoire file appears here via TCRdb, limited to in-frame rearrangements. These files lack a portion of the clones; in checked studies, under half of the deficit traces to unresolved V genes, and the cause of the others is not known. The sample table records 100,000 to 110,000 clones; around 85% of these occur just once. 9.5% to 15% of the sample is in the top ten clones. Sequencing used peripheral blood. These receptors all stem from a human donor in a cohort sampled during active COVID-19.

The sample holds a few counts of this clone. V usage is TRBV2 and J usage is TRBJ1-6; D is uncertain. From germline, CDR1 is SNHLY and CDR2 FYNNEI. The ends were cut back, 6 bases at V and 5 bases at J, with 14 bases in the middle. This CDR3 has 15 residues. The DNA of the CDR3 is TGTGCCAGCAGAAAATTGGACGGGAATAATTCACCCCTCCACTTT. Encoded protein: CASRKLDGNNSPLHF.

V usage is TRBV6-6 and J usage is TRBJ1-5; D remains ambiguous. There are 14 residues in the CDR3. Trimming pared 2 bases from V and 5 bases from J, leaving 10 bases between. Germline loops: CDR1 MNHNY, CDR2 SVGAGI (reference sequence). CDR3: CASSYMGRDQPQHF. CDR3 coding DNA: TGTGCCAGCAGTTACATGGGGAGGGATCAGCCCCAGCATTTT.

The chain is built from TRBV7-2 and TRBJ1-1; 9 bases line up with TRBD1. The germline V gene has CDR1 SGHTA and CDR2 FQGNSA. The CDR3 totals 14 residues. V lost 7 bases and J lost 2; bases outside the gene matches: 5. This CDR3 is CASNVQGANTEAFF. The DNA for the CDR3 is TGTGCCAGCAACGTACAGGGGGCAAACACTGAAGCTTTCTTT. Using reference TRBV7-2 and TRBJ1-1 for the parts outside the CDR3, the full variable domain is GAGVSQSPSNKVTEKGKDVELRCDPISGHTALYWYRQSLGQGLEFLIYFQGNSAPDKSGLPSDRFSAERTGGSVSTLTIQRTQQEDSAVYLCASNVQGANTEAFFGQGTRLTVV.